This entry describes one T cell receptor beta chain. Its target is unknown. This sample stems from a study of T cell responses to AZD1222 COVID-19 vaccine. General study points: Epitopes outside B.1.351 and B.1.1.7 mutated regions reportedly drew nearly half of spike TCRs.

Pooling of second doses given at about 4 or about 12 weeks was done. The method was immunoSEQ multiplex PCR; TCRdb's version includes in-frame clones alone and lacks a portion of them. In the table there are about 140,000 clones, roughly nine tenths of which are singletons. The sequence was obtained from an adult who received the AZD1222 COVID-19 vaccine. Specimen: peripheral blood, collected 28 days after the second AZD1222 dose.

The CDR3 protein is CASRGQGSNQPQHF. The CDR3 DNA is TGTGCCAGCAGGGGACAGGGTAGCAATCAGCCCCAGCATTTT. The chain combines TRBV28 with TRBJ1-5; TRBD1 agrees at 9 bases. Trimming cost V 6 bases and J 0 bases; bases outside gene matches: 0. The CDR3 covers 14 residues. Germline V gives CDR1 MDHEN, CDR2 SYDVKM.